This TCR beta chain was sequenced in a study of blood T cell repertoires in COVID-19. Study context: The United States, Italy and Spain provided the acute and convalescent COVID-19 samples. T cells, B-cell-depleted T cells, or PBMCs supplied cDNA or gDNA.

Methods used by the authors: For nucleated cells, counts were estimated from reference gene primer amplification. Assay used: immunoSEQ multiplex PCR; TCRdb lists only in-frame clones, some missing. V, J and clone size reflect that table, while D and trimming were determined from the DNA. The profile shows about 150,000 clones, over 75% of them singletons. CDR3 length: 14 amino acids. With 4 bases removed from V and 4 bases from J, the gap between germline ends came to 11 bases. From germline, CDR1 is SNHLY and CDR2 FYNNEI. The material sequenced was peripheral blood. The chain couples TRBV2 to TRBJ1-5, with D possibly matching TRBD1 (6 bases). This TCR was sampled from a man aged 55 to 70 with active or convalescent COVID-19. This CDR3 reads CASSAGGPNQPQHF. The CDR3 nucleotides read TGTGCCAGCAGTGCGGGGGGGCCGAATCAGCCCCAGCATTTT.